This entry lists 21 T cell receptor beta chains sequenced from one sample in a study of response to subunit inactivated influenza vaccine. TCRdb reprocessed the RT-PCR reads with MiXCR, giving one entry per CDR3 protein. The table records some 800,000 distinct CDR3 sequences, around 20% of them present only once. Sequencing used PBMCs from blood, obtained roughly 5 days after vaccination. The receptor set was obtained from a man in his fifties or sixties who received an inactivated influenza vaccine.

The V gene is TRBV6-2 or TRBV6-3, the J gene TRBJ2-7; maybe TRBD1 (5 bases). The V end lost 2 bases, the J end lost 2 bases, and 10 bases lay between the germline ends. Germline V gives CDR1 MNHEY, CDR2 SVGEGT. This CDR3 comprises 14 residues. In DNA, the CDR3 is TGTGCCAGCAGTTACAGGGGAAGCACCTACGAGCAGTACTTC. Its translation: CASSYRGSTYEQYF.

The genes are TRBV10-3 and TRBJ1-1, with unresolved D. The length of the CDR3 is 15 residues. CDR1 ENHRY and CDR2 SYGVKD come from the germline V gene. Trimming left V 5 bases short and J 1 base short, with 14 bases between. DNA of the CDR3: TGTGCCATCAGTCAGCCTCATCGGGGGAACACTGAAGCTTTCTTT. This gives the protein CAISQPHRGNTEAFF.

This clonotype was observed a handful of times. This chain connects TRBV20-1 to TRBJ2-1, with D perhaps matching TRBD2 (6 bases). V was pared by 7 bases and J by 6 bases, with 7 bases between. The germline gives CDR1 DFQATT, CDR2 SNEGSKA (reference sequence). The CDR3 spans 10 residues. CDR3 bases: TGCAGTGGTAGCGGCAATGAGCAGTTCTTC. This codes for CSGSGNEQFF.

This clonotype was counted only a few times. This rearrangement joins TRBV5-1 to TRBJ2-1; D is unclear. Germline CDR1 SGHRS, CDR2 YFSETQ. V dropped 4 bases and J dropped 5 bases, with 22 bases sitting between them. CDR3 length equals 17 residues. The CDR3 DNA sequence: TGCGCCAGCAGCCGCCCCCCAGGAGTTGTCGGACACAATGAGCAGTTCTTC. Translation gives CASSRPPGVVGHNEQFF.

The rearrangement joins TRBV20-1 to TRBJ2-7; 10 nucleotides align to TRBD1. This CDR3 is 15 amino acids long. The germline V gene has CDR1 DFQATT and CDR2 SNEGSKA (reference sequence). Germline trimming cut 0 bases from V and 5 bases from J; bases unmatched to any gene: 7. As DNA, the CDR3 is TGCAGTGCTAGAGAGGCCCGGGACAGGGGACACGAGCAGTACTTC. Protein product: CSAREARDRGHEQYF.

Points on this clonotype: One junction end does not reproduce the germline sequence, and a read error may be involved. The chain uses TRBV7-9 and TRBJ2-7; no clear D gene. CDR3 length equals 12 residues. Germline assignment: CDR1 SEHNR and CDR2 FQNEAQ (reference sequence). This CDR3 reads CASSRSSYKQYF. The CDR3 coding sequence is TGTGCCAGCAGCCGATCATCCTACAAGCAGTACTTC.

This clonotype was counted only a few times. The genes are TRBV29-1 and TRBJ2-1, with 8 bases that match TRBD1. In germline, CDR1 is SQVTM, CDR2 ANQGSEA. The CDR3 runs to 15 residues. With V trimmed by 5 bases and J by 6 bases, 12 bases remained unmatched. The CDR3 bases are TGCAGCGTTCCAAGACTACGGACAGGGCTCAATGAGCAGTTCTTC. This translates into CSVPRLRTGLNEQFF.

This clonotype was counted many times. As DNA, the CDR3 is TGTGCCAGCAGCCAAAATGCGAAAGAGACCCAGTACTTC. Translating it yields CASSQNAKETQYF. This sequence joins TRBV12-3 or TRBV12-4 and TRBJ2-5; no reliable D call. The CDR3 is 13 amino acids. Trimming left V 6 bases short and J 3 bases short, with 11 bases between.

This clonotype was recorded once. The chain employs TRBV4-3 and TRBJ1-1, with D uncertain. V lost 2 bases to trimming and J lost 5 bases, with 9 bases between them. The CDR3 covers 13 residues. Germline V gene data show CDR1 as LGHNA and CDR2 as YSLEER. CDR3 residues: CASSQKGRTEAFF. The CDR3 bases are TGCGCCAGCAGCCAAAAGGGAAGAACTGAAGCTTTCTTT.

The chain links TRBV6-2 or TRBV6-3 to TRBJ2-7, with 14 bases identical to TRBD2. This CDR3 spans 16 amino acids. Losses at the gene ends were 5 bases for V and 3 bases for J; bases not matched to a gene: 6. Germline V lookup: CDR1 MNHEY, CDR2 SVGEGT. As DNA, the CDR3 is TGTGCCAGCAGTAAGACTAGCGGGAGGGATAACTACGAGCAGTACTTC. It yields the protein CASSKTSGRDNYEQYF.

The rearrangement links TRBV6-2 or TRBV6-3 to TRBJ1-1; a weak D match, TRBD1 (6 bases). CDR1 is MNHEY, CDR2 SVGEGT, per germline. This CDR3 is built from 13 residues. Deletions cut 6 bases from V and 4 bases from J, with 12 bases between. CDR3 nucleotide sequence: TGTGCCAGCAGGAGGGACACCAGCACTGAAGCTTTCTTT. It yields the protein CASRRDTSTEAFF.

The table lists this clonotype with many counts. J is TRBJ1-1 and V is TRBV12-3 or TRBV12-4, with D unresolved. The CDR3 spans 13 residues. With 3 bases removed from V and 4 bases from J, the gap between germline ends came to 9 bases. CDR3: CASSFSRGTEAFF. Here the CDR3 DNA reads TGTGCCAGCAGTTTTTCCCGGGGCACTGAAGCTTTCTTT.

V is TRBV10-3 and J is TRBJ2-7; maybe TRBD1 (6 bases). The ends were cut back, 5 bases at V and 2 bases at J, with 13 bases in the middle. The CDR3 sequence is 14 residues long. Looked up from germline, CDR1 is ENHRY and CDR2 is SYGVKD. The DNA for the CDR3 is TGTGCCATCAGTTCCGGGACACTAACCTACGAGCAGTACTTC. It is translated as CAISSGTLTYEQYF.

In this sample, this clonotype turned up a few times. The rearrangement joins TRBV12-3 or TRBV12-4 to TRBJ2-7; D unclear. The CDR3 spans 11 residues. V was pared by 4 bases and J by 10 bases, with 11 bases between. The CDR3 loop is CASSSSPDQYF. The CDR3 DNA is TGTGCCAGCAGTTCCTCTCCCGATCAGTACTTC.

This clonotype was observed a few times. The chain couples TRBV7-2 to TRBJ2-2; tentatively, D is TRBD1 or TRBD2 (5 bases each). The germline V gene encodes CDR1 SGHTA and CDR2 FQGNSA. The CDR3 consists of 14 residues. V lost 5 bases and J 5 bases, leaving 12 bases between the germline ends. Here the CDR3 DNA reads TGTGCCAGCAGCAGGGACGGACGGACCGGGGAGCTGTTTTTT. This codes for CASSRDGRTGELFF.

This clonotype was counted a few times. This chain links TRBV29-1 with TRBJ2-3; 10 nucleotides agree with TRBD2. Trimming removed 4 bases from V and 5 bases from J; junction bases left unmatched: 6. This CDR3 is 14 amino acids long. Germline lookup yields CDR1 SQVTM and CDR2 ANQGSEA. The CDR3 nucleotides read TGCAGCGTTGGTGAGCGGGAGGGCCAAGATACGCAGTATTTT. It codes for CSVGEREGQDTQYF.

The chain joins TRBV6-2 or TRBV6-3 to TRBJ1-2; D unclear. This CDR3 has 12 amino acids. V dropped 10 bases and J dropped 6 bases, with 15 bases sitting between them. Per germline, CDR1 MNHEY and CDR2 SVGEGT. The CDR3 sequence is CATWGFRDGYTF. The CDR3 DNA reads as TGTGCCACCTGGGGATTTAGGGATGGCTACACCTTC.

This chain's CDR3 is CASRPGTGREKLFF. The DNA of the CDR3 is TGTGCCAGCAGGCCCGGGACAGGGCGGGAAAAACTGTTTTTT. The genes are TRBV12-3 or TRBV12-4 and TRBJ1-4, with 9 bases aligning to TRBD1. There are 14 residues in the CDR3. V was clipped by 6 bases and J by 8 bases; unmatched bases: 7.

This clonotype was seen only a few times. The genes are TRBV20-1 and TRBJ2-1; D possibly uses TRBD1 or TRBD2 (5 bases each). The CDR3 contains 16 residues. Looked up from germline, CDR1 is DFQATT and CDR2 is SNEGSKA (reference sequence). Trimming removed 3 bases from V and 5 bases from J, with 20 bases in between. The CDR3 loop reads CSARSPLGALNNEQFF. The CDR3 DNA sequence: TGCAGTGCTAGGTCACCCCTCGGGGCGCTTAACAATGAGCAGTTCTTC.

The chain carries TRBV10-3 and TRBJ1-3; no firm D call. Germline V CDR1 and CDR2: ENHRY, SYGVKD. With 3 bases removed from V and 2 bases from J, the gap between germline ends came to 14 bases. The CDR3 is 16 amino acids. The CDR3 nucleotides read TGTGCCATCAGTGAAGGAAGGGAGAGGCCTGGAAACACCATATATTTT. This sequence encodes CAISEGRERPGNTIYF.

This clonotype was seen more than once but under ten times. The chain has TRBV7-9 and TRBJ1-1; D is ambiguous. CDR3 size: 16 residues. Germline V gene data show CDR1 as SEHNR and CDR2 as FQNEAQ (reference sequence). The germline V and J ends were trimmed by 1 base and 1 base, with 13 bases remaining between them. The CDR3 sequence is CASSLGAIGGNTEAFF. Here the CDR3 DNA reads TGTGCCAGCAGCTTAGGGGCGATAGGTGGGAACACTGAAGCTTTCTTT.